These 28 T cell receptor beta chains were sequenced from one sample in a study of blood T cells in healthy people across ages. Combining a sample-barcoded 5' primer with a J-beta primer mix, a second PCR ran for about 6 to 12 cycles. MiXCR, applied by TCRdb to the 5' RACE reads, yields one record per CDR3 protein. Altogether over a million distinct CDR3 sequences are present, approximately 25% being singletons, with the ten largest covering around 0.75%. This sample was also put to use in a study of T cells of mothers and their children.

The sequencing input was blood. All receptors derive from a girl aged 2-10 years in good health.

The CDR3, as DNA: TGTGCCAGCAGCTATCGGGGGCTGGCGGCCAGCTCCTACAATGAGCAGTTCTTC. It is translated as CASSYRGLAASSYNEQFF. The chain has TRBV7-8 and TRBJ2-1; D is possibly TRBD1 or TRBD2 (6 bases each). This CDR3 is 18 amino acids long. Trimming took 4 bases from V and 0 from J, leaving 19 bases between them. Germline V gene data show CDR1 as SGHVS and CDR2 as FQNEAQ.

This clonotype was counted only a few times. The chain couples TRBV6-5 to TRBJ2-7, with TRBD1 matching over 7 bases. The CDR3 contains 17 residues. Germline loops: CDR1 MNHEY, CDR2 SVGAGI. The V gene end was trimmed by 0 bases and the J gene end by 2 bases; junction bases not matched to a gene: 10. CDR3 residues: CASSYSKGAAEPYEQYF. CDR3 nucleotides: TGTGCCAGCAGTTACTCGAAGGGGGCCGCGGAGCCCTACGAGCAGTACTTC.

At least ten counts were recorded for this clonotype. The V gene is TRBV9, the J gene TRBJ1-3; D might be TRBD1 (6 bases). The CDR3 contains 15 residues. Trimming took off 3 bases at V and 4 bases at J, with 14 bases between the two ends. Germline CDR1 is SGDLS and CDR2 is YYNGEE. CDR3 protein: CASSEQTGPGNTIYF. In DNA, the CDR3 is TGTGCCAGCAGCGAACAGACAGGCCCCGGAAACACCATATATTTT. Full variable domain (missing parts from reference TRBV9 and TRBJ1-3): DSGVTQTPKHLITATGQRVTLRCSPRSGDLSVYWYQQSLDQGLQFLIQYYNGEERAKGNILERFSAQQFPDLHSELNLSSLELGDSALYFCASSEQTGPGNTIYFGEGSWLTVV.

This clonotype has only a few counts. The genes are TRBV5-1 and TRBJ2-7; perhaps TRBD2 as D (5 bases). Per germline, CDR1 SGHRS and CDR2 YFSETQ. The CDR3 extends over 15 amino acids. The V gene lost 0 bases and the J gene lost 3 bases, with 13 bases spanning the gap. The chain's CDR3 is CASSLVLGEVYEQYF. The CDR3 DNA reads TGCGCCAGCAGCTTGGTATTGGGAGAGGTCTACGAGCAGTACTTC.

The chain is built from TRBV12-3 or TRBV12-4 and TRBJ1-1; D is undetermined. This CDR3 has 15 amino acids. V lost 3 bases and J 1 base, leaving 12 bases between the germline ends. CDR3 nucleotides: TGTGCCAGCAGTTTTAGAGCGAGGGAGAACACTGAAGCTTTCTTT. It codes for CASSFRARENTEAFF.

This clonotype has just a few counts. The chain uses TRBV27 and TRBJ2-4; D not certain. The CDR3 has 15 amino acids. Trimming removed 10 bases at V and 14 bases at J, with 30 bases between. Germline V gives CDR1 MNHEY, CDR2 SMNVEV (reference sequence). CDR3 sequence reads: CATLLRTPLVGMKYF. The CDR3 nucleotides are TGTGCCACCTTACTTCGGACGCCTCTCGTCGGTATGAAGTACTTC.

This clonotype turned up a few times. V usage is TRBV12-3 or TRBV12-4 and J usage is TRBJ2-5; D is uncertain. TRBJ2-1 matches the DNA end more closely, so the J call is doubtful. The CDR3 is made up of 12 amino acids. CDR3 nucleotides: TGTGCCAGCAGTTTTAGTAGAAGTGAGCAGTTCTTC. Amino acids: CASSFSRSEQFF.

The V gene is TRBV27, the J gene TRBJ2-7; TRBD2 matches at 7 bases. The CDR3 length is 13 residues. Germline CDR1 reads MNHEY; CDR2 reads SMNVEV (reference sequence). V gave up 8 bases and J gave up 6 bases; unmatched junction bases: 10. CDR3 loop: CASQAPREVEQYF. The CDR3 DNA follows: TGTGCCAGCCAAGCGCCCCGGGAGGTCGAGCAGTACTTC.

The rearrangement links TRBV21-1 to TRBJ2-1; the table assigns TRBD1, which was not confirmed against the DNA. TRBV21-1 represents a pseudogene. This CDR3 comprises 15 residues. CDR3 in amino acids: CASPSARTYISFQFF. The DNA for the CDR3 is TGTGCCAGCCCATCGGCCCGGACCTATATTAGTTTCCAGTTCTTC.

The rearrangement joins TRBV7-2 to TRBJ2-3, with 9 nucleotides matching TRBD1. Looked up from germline, CDR1 is SGHTA and CDR2 is FQGNSA. The CDR3 consists of 14 residues. The V and J ends lost 5 bases and 3 bases, in that order; junction bases with no gene match: 3. The CDR3 reads CASSGQGKTDTQYF. As DNA, the CDR3 is TGTGCCAGCAGCGGACAGGGGAAGACAGATACGCAGTATTTT.

V is TRBV7-2 and J is TRBJ1-1; D is perhaps TRBD1 (6 bases). CDR3 length: 15 amino acids. Per germline, CDR1 SGHTA and CDR2 FQGNSA. Trimming removed 1 base at V and 4 bases at J, with 13 bases between. The CDR3 region is CASSLDGARGTEAFF. For the CDR3, the DNA is TGTGCCAGCAGCTTAGACGGCGCCAGGGGCACTGAAGCTTTCTTT.

The gene calls are TRBV7-8 and TRBJ2-5; perhaps TRBD1 as D (5 bases). Germline V gene sequence: CDR1 SGHVS, CDR2 FQNEAQ. V lost 4 bases to trimming and J lost 5 bases, with 11 bases between them. This CDR3 is 13 amino acids long. The CDR3 is CASSSLQEETQYF. The CDR3 DNA reads TGTGCCAGCAGCTCGTTACAGGAGGAGACCCAGTACTTC.

This clonotype has a handful of counts. The chain uses TRBV2 and TRBJ2-3; 7 bases match TRBD2. J lost 2 bases, V lost 2 bases, and 13 bases had no gene match. The germline gives CDR1 SNHLY, CDR2 FYNNEI. The CDR3 is made up of 18 amino acids. The CDR3 loop is CASSEKGPASGLTDTQYF. DNA of the CDR3: TGTGCCAGCAGTGAAAAAGGGCCCGCTAGCGGACTCACAGATACGCAGTATTTT. The complete variable domain, with remaining parts taken from reference TRBV2 and TRBJ2-3, reads EPEVTQTPSHQVTQMGQEVILRCVPISNHLYFYWYRQILGQKVEFLVSFYNNEISEKSEIFDDQFSVERPDGSNFTLKIRSTKLEDSAMYFCASSEKGPASGLTDTQYFGPGTRLTVL.

This clonotype was picked up a small number of times. The V call is TRBV29-1, the J call TRBJ2-1; D remains ambiguous. The V end lost 3 bases, the J end lost 8 bases, and 2 bases lay between the germline ends. This CDR3 is built from 9 residues. Germline CDR1 reads SQVTM; CDR2 reads ANQGSEA. The CDR3 DNA sequence: TGCAGCGTTGACGATGAGCAGTTCTTC. This translates into CSVDDEQFF.

The chain has TRBV16 and TRBJ1-6; D gene unclear. With 3 bases removed from V and 8 bases from J, the gap between germline ends came to 14 bases. CDR3 length equals 15 residues. Looked up from germline, CDR1 is KGHSY and CDR2 is FQNENV. The CDR3 sequence is CASSQHTLGYSPLHF. The CDR3 nucleotides read TGTGCCAGCAGCCAGCACACCTTGGGGTATTCACCCCTCCACTTT. The full variable domain, completed using reference TRBV16 and TRBJ1-6, is GEEVAQTPKHLVRGEGQKAKLYCAPIKGHSYVFWYQQVLKNEFKFLISFQNENVFDETGMPKERFSAKCLPNSPCSLEIQATKLEDSAVYFCASSQHTLGYSPLHFGNGTRLTVT.

The J gene is TRBJ1-2, the V gene TRBV5-6; no definite D call. The CDR3 runs 14 residues. Looked up from germline, CDR1 is SGHDT and CDR2 is YYEEEE. V lost 6 bases to trimming and J lost 0 bases, with 12 bases between them. For the CDR3, the DNA is TGTGCCAGCACCCTTCTTAGGGCTAACTATGGCTACACCTTC. Protein: CASTLLRANYGYTF. Together with reference TRBV5-6 and TRBJ1-2, the CDR3 gives the full variable domain: DAGVTQSPTHLIKTRGQQVTLRCSPKSGHDTVSWYQQALGQGPQFIFQYYEEEERQRGNFPDRFSGHQFPNYSSELNVNALLLGDSALYLCASTLLRANYGYTFGSGTRLTVV.

The chain couples TRBV29-1 to TRBJ2-7, with 8 bases lining up with TRBD1. CDR1 is SQVTM and CDR2 is ANQGSEA in the germline V gene. The CDR3 sequence is 13 residues long. V lost 6 bases, J lost 2 bases, and 6 bases stayed unmatched. CDR3 nucleotides: TGCAGCGTCGGACGACAGGGGCCCTACGAGCAGTACTTC. Its protein product is CSVGRQGPYEQYF.

The chain combines TRBV10-3 with TRBJ1-2; tentative D call: TRBD1 (5 bases). CDR3 length: 13 amino acids. V was clipped by 6 bases and J by 6 bases, with 14 bases between them. The germline CDR1 and CDR2 sequences are ENHRY and SYGVKD. CDR3 nucleotide sequence: TGTGCCATCAGGCGGGAGGGGAAGGATGGCTACACCTTC. Its protein is CAIRREGKDGYTF.

This clonotype was found a few times. The chain joins TRBV7-6 to TRBJ1-1; TRBD1 is a possible D gene (5 bases). Germline CDR1 reads SGHVS; CDR2 reads FNYEAQ. The germline V and J ends were trimmed by 3 bases and 1 base, with 18 bases remaining between them. The CDR3 is made up of 17 amino acids. The CDR3 DNA reads TGTGCCAGCAGCTTGGCCATCGGGGGGGGAACGAACACTGAAGCTTTCTTT. Its translation is CASSLAIGGGTNTEAFF. The variable domain in full, completed from reference TRBV7-6 and TRBJ1-1, reads GAGVSQSPRYKVTKRGQDVALRCDPISGHVSLYWYRQALGQGPEFLTYFNYEAQQDKSGLPNDRFSAERPEGSISTLTIQRTEQRDSAMYRCASSLAIGGGTNTEAFFGQGTRLTVV.

This clonotype has only a few counts. This chain links TRBV12-5 with TRBJ2-2, with D unclear. The germline V gene encodes CDR1 LGHNT and CDR2 FRNRAP. Trimming left V 2 bases short and J 3 bases short, with 1 base between. CDR3 size: 12 residues. The CDR3 sequence is CASGLHTGELFF. The CDR3 nucleotides read TGTGCTAGTGGTTTGCACACCGGGGAGCTGTTTTTT. The variable domain in full, with the rest retrieved from reference TRBV12-5 and TRBJ2-2, is DARVTQTPRHKVTEMGQEVTMRCQPILGHNTVFWYRQTMMQGLELLAYFRNRAPLDDSGMPKDRFSAEMPDATLATLKIQPSEPRDSAVYFCASGLHTGELFFGEGSRLTVL.

This clonotype appeared a few times. The rearrangement joins TRBV7-9 to TRBJ2-5; weak D call: TRBD2 (5 bases). V lost 5 bases, J lost 3 bases, and 19 bases lay in between. The CDR3 totals 16 residues. In germline, CDR1 is SEHNR, CDR2 FQNEAQ (reference sequence). Here the CDR3 reads CASSPSGYGGEETQYF. Written as DNA, the CDR3 is TGTGCCAGCAGCCCGTCGGGATACGGTGGGGAAGAGACCCAGTACTTC.

In regard to this clonotype: The junction departs from germline at one end; a sequencing error may be responsible. V and J are TRBV20-1 and TRBJ1-2; TRBD1 aligns across 9 bases. Per the germline V gene, CDR1 is DFQATT and CDR2 is SNEGSKA (reference sequence). This CDR3 is 15 amino acids long. The CDR3, as DNA: TGCATCTCGAAAGAAACTGGACAGGGGCCCTATGTCTACACCTTC. This translates into CISKETGQGPYVYTF.

In this sample, this clonotype turned up a few times. The chain uses TRBV6-5 and TRBJ1-3, with 7 nucleotides matching TRBD1. This CDR3 has 13 amino acids. Germline CDR1 and CDR2: MNHEY and SVGAGI. J lost 7 bases, V lost 5 bases, and 5 bases had no gene match. The DNA of the CDR3 is TGTGCCAGCAGTCCCCTACAGGGGAACACCATATATTTT. Translating gives CASSPLQGNTIYF.

This clonotype was seen many times. One end of the junction fails to match germline, which may point to a read error. This rearrangement joins TRBV6-6 to TRBJ2-5; 12 nucleotides agree with TRBD2. Germline CDR1 is MNHNY and CDR2 is SVGAGI (reference sequence). CDR3 size: 17 residues. The DNA of the CDR3 is TGTGCCAGCAGTTATGGGGCTAGCGGGGGGGCCGGAGAGACTCAGTACTTC. This sequence encodes CASSYGASGGAGETQYF.

This clonotype was detected a few times. This chain uses TRBV20-1 with TRBJ2-3; TRBD2 agrees at 7 bases. CDR3 size: 14 residues. The germline gives CDR1 DFQATT, CDR2 SNEGSKA (reference sequence). With V trimmed by 4 bases and J by 0 bases, 4 bases remained unmatched. The CDR3 here is CSATPSGSTDTQYF. CDR3 nucleotide sequence: TGCAGTGCTACCCCTAGCGGCAGCACAGATACGCAGTATTTT.

V gene TRBV20-1 combines with J gene TRBJ2-1, with D unclear. Germline-derived CDR1 and CDR2 are DFQATT and SNEGSKA (reference sequence). The CDR3 has 13 amino acids. The V end lost 5 bases, the J end lost 5 bases, and 13 bases lay between the germline ends. The CDR3 reads CSAGITADNEQFF. The CDR3 DNA follows: TGCAGTGCTGGAATAACGGCAGACAATGAGCAGTTCTTC.

V is TRBV4-1 and J is TRBJ2-7; 9 bases fit TRBD1. The junction had 11 bases not matched to a gene; V was cut back by 4 bases and J by 4 bases. The CDR3 runs 16 residues. Germline V gene data show CDR1 as MGHRA and CDR2 as YSYEKL. CDR3 sequence (DNA): TGCGCCAGCAGCCTCTCCATCAACAGGGGGCGGTACGAGCAGTACTTC. Translated, it gives CASSLSINRGRYEQYF.

This clonotype was found a few times. The chain carries TRBV3-1 and TRBJ2-3; 13 nucleotides match TRBD2. Germline-derived CDR1 and CDR2 are LGHDT and YNNKEL (reference sequence). This CDR3 has 17 amino acids. V gave up 3 bases and J gave up 7 bases; unmatched junction bases: 10. CDR3 sequence: CASSHGLAGVTPNTQYF. In DNA form, the CDR3 reads TGTGCCAGCAGCCACGGACTAGCGGGGGTAACCCCAAATACGCAGTATTTT.